This is a list of T cell receptor beta chains from one sample in a study of identical twins. A single record per CDR3 protein comes from TCRdb applying MiXCR to the 5' RACE reads. In the table there are some 570,000 distinct CDR3 sequences, about 20% of which are singletons. In addition, the sample was reused for a study of yellow fever vaccine responses in identical twins.

Specimen: CD4+ T cells sorted from blood. These receptors were collected from a woman between 18 and 29 years old in good health. CDR3s include the opening cysteine and the closing phenylalanine or tryptophan. The D gene is left open where the match is weak. Rows may omit the clone size; those that give it use once, few, many or a size class.

cdr3_nt cdr3_aa v_call d_call clone_size j_call
TGCGCCAGCAGCCAAAGCCTAGCGGGAGTGAGGGAGCAGTACTTC CASSQSLAGVREQYF TRBV4-1 TRBD2 few TRBJ2-7
TGTGCCAGCAGTCCCTATCTCTTGAACACTGAAGCTTTCTTT CASSPYLLNTEAFF TRBV28 - - TRBJ1-1
TGTGCCAGCAGCCAAGGGCTGGGAAGGGTCTACGAGCAGTACTTC CASSQGLGRVYEQYF TRBV14 - - TRBJ2-7
TGTGCCAGCAGCCCCCCGGCGGCGGGGACGCACGGTACGCAGTATTTT CASSPPAAGTHGTQYF TRBV2 - - TRBJ2-3
TGTGCCAGCAGCGGCATAGGGGACAGGGGCACCTACGAGCAGTACTTC CASSGIGDRGTYEQYF TRBV9 TRBD1 few TRBJ2-7
TGTGCCAGCAGCTTAATCGGTGGGAATGGCGAGCAGTACTTC CASSLIGGNGEQYF TRBV7-9 - - TRBJ2-7
TGTGCCACCAGCCTACAGGGGTCGAACATTCAGTACTTC CATSLQGSNIQYF TRBV24-1 TRBD1 - TRBJ2-4
TGTGCCACCAGCAGAGATAGGGACAGGTCCTACGAGCAGTACTTC CATSRDRDRSYEQYF TRBV15 TRBD1 - TRBJ2-7
TGCGCCAGCAGTGAGTGGTCGGCGGGAGATTTGGAGACCCAGTACTTC CASSEWSAGDLETQYF TRBV10-2 TRBD2 - TRBJ2-5
TGTGCCAGCAGTTCCCCGCAGTTCGATGAGCAGTTCTTC CASSSPQFDEQFF TRBV6-5 - few TRBJ2-1
TGCAGCGCCGCGGACAGGGCTGGCTACACCTTC CSAADRAGYTF TRBV29-1 TRBD1 few TRBJ1-2
TGTGCCAGCAGGGGACTAGCGGGAGACCCCCACAATGAGCAGTTCTTC CASRGLAGDPHNEQFF TRBV12-3/TRBV12-4 TRBD2 few TRBJ2-1
TGTGCCAGCTCAGCATCGGACAGGGTTATCTATGGCTACACCTTC CASSASDRVIYGYTF TRBV18 TRBD1 - TRBJ1-2
TGTGCCAGCAGCCAAACAAACACCTACGAGCAGTACTTC CASSQTNTYEQYF TRBV11-2 - - TRBJ2-7
TGTGCCAGCAGCTCAGGGGGGTACTACGAGCAGTACTTC CASSSGGYYEQYF TRBV6-1 - - TRBJ2-7
TGCGCCAGCAGCCAAGACGGCAGGGATATTTCTGAAGCTTTCTTT CASSQDGRDISEAFF TRBV4-1 - few TRBJ1-1